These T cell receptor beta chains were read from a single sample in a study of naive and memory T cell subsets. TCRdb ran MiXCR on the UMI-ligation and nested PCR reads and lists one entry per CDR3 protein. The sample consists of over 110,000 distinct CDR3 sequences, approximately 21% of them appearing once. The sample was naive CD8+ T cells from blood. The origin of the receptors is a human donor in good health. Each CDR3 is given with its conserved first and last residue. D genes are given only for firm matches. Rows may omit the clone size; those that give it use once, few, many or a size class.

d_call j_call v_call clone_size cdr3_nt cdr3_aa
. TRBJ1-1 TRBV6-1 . TGTGCCAGCAGGGGAATCGACCTTAGCACTGAAGCTTTCTTT CASRGIDLSTEAFF
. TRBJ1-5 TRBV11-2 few TGTGCCAGCAGCTCCACAGGGTCCGGTCAGCCCCAGCATTTT CASSSTGSGQPQHF
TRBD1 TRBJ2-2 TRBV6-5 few TGTGCCAGCAGTTACGGGACAGGGAGCACCGGGGAGCTGTTTTTT CASSYGTGSTGELFF
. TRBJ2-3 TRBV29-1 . TGCAGCGTTGACAGACGGAGCACAGATACGCAGTATTTT CSVDRRSTDTQYF
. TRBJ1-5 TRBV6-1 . TGTGCCAGCAGTGCGAACAGGGCGTTCAATCAGCCCCAGCATTTT CASSANRAFNQPQHF
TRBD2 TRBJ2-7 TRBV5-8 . TGTGCCAGCAGCTTGATGGCTAGCGGATACAATTACGAGCAGTACTTC CASSLMASGYNYEQYF
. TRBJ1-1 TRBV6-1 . TGTGCCAGTGCGGACCTACCAGGGGCGATCATGAACACTGAAGCTTTCTTT CASADLPGAIMNTEAFF
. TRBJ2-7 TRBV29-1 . TGCAGCGTAGCCGGACAAGGCTACGAGCAGTACTTC CSVAGQGYEQYF
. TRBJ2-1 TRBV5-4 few TGTGCCAGCAGCTCCCACCCGGGACTTGACAATGAGCAGTTCTTC CASSSHPGLDNEQFF
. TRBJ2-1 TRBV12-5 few TGTGCTAGTTCCTGGGGAGAGTCCAATGAGCAGTTCTTC CASSWGESNEQFF
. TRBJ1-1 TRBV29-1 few TGCAGCGTTCACGGGACTTATGGTGAAGCTTTCTTT CSVHGTYGEAFF
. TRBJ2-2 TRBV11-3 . TGTGCCAGCAGCCATTTGGAGGGGACAAACACCGGGGAGCTGTTTTTT CASSHLEGTNTGELFF
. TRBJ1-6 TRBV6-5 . TGTGCCAGCGGGCGTGTCCAATCACCCCTCCACTTT CASGRVQSPLHF
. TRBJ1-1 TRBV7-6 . TGTGCCAGCAGCTTAGCGGTTCGGGGGGTGACTGAAGCTTTCTTT CASSLAVRGVTEAFF
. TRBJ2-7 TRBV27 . TGTGCCAGCAGTTTAATGGGGGCTCCGCGATGGGAGCAGTACTTC CASSLMGAPRWEQYF
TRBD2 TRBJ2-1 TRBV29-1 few TGCAGCGTTGAAGATCCACTGCGCGGGAGGGAGATATACAATGAGCAGTTCTTC CSVEDPLRGREIYNEQFF
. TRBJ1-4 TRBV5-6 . TGTGCCAGCAGCAAATGGTGGCAGGGGAATGAAAAACTGTTTTTT CASSKWWQGNEKLFF
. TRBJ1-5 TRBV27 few TGTGCCAGCAGTTCCCAGCGGGACGCTTATAGCAATCAGCCCCAGCATTTT CASSSQRDAYSNQPQHF
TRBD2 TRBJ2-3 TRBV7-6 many TGTGCCAGCAGCTTAGCAGCGGGAGGTGCCACAGATACGCAGTATTTT CASSLAAGGATDTQYF
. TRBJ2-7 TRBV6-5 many TGTGCCAGCAAGGAGGGAGGCGGCTACGAGCAGTACTTC CASKEGGGYEQYF
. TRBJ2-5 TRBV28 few TGTGCCAGCAGTAACCCTCGGGGCGCGTCGAAAGAGACCCAGTACTTC CASSNPRGASKETQYF
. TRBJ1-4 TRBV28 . TGTGCCAGCAGTTTCTATTCCGGACGGGATGAAAAACTGTTTTTT CASSFYSGRDEKLFF
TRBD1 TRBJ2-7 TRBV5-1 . TGCGCCAGCAGCTTGAAGTCTCGGGGACAGGGGGATAACGAGCAGTACTTC CASSLKSRGQGDNEQYF
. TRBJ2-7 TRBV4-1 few TGCGCCAGCAGCCTGGCTCGAACGGGCTACGAGCAGTACTTC CASSLARTGYEQYF
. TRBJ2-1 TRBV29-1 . TGCAGCGTTGAACGACAGCACAATGAGCAGTTCTTC CSVERQHNEQFF
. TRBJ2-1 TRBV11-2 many TGTGCCAGCAGCCTGTGGAACAATGAGCAGTTCTTC CASSLWNNEQFF
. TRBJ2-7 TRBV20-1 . TGCAGTGCTAACGGCCGGGAGACTCAGTCCTACGAGCAGTACTTC CSANGRETQSYEQYF
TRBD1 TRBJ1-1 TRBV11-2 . TGTGCCAGCAGTCCCGGGACAGATCTTGAAGCTTTCTTT CASSPGTDLEAFF
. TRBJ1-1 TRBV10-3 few TGTGCCATCAGCGCAGACATACCAGTTGAAGCTTTCTTT CAISADIPVEAFF
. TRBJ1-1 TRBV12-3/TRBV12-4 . TGTGCCAGCAAGAGGGGGTCGAACACTGAAGCTTTCTTT CASKRGSNTEAFF
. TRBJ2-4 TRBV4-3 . TGCGCCAGCAGCCAATATCCAGACTGGGACACTTCACAGAGGAACATTCAGTACTTC CASSQYPDWDTSQRNIQYF
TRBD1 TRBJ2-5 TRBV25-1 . TGTGCCAGCACCATAGGGGGCCTGGAGACCCAGTACTTC CASTIGGLETQYF
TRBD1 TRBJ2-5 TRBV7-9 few TGTGCCAGCAGCTGGGCAGGGGGCTCACAAGAGACCCAGTACTTC CASSWAGGSQETQYF
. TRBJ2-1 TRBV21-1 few TGTGCCAGCAGCAAAAAGGCTCCTAGGCAGTTCTTC CASSKKAPRQFF
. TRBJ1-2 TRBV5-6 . TGTGCCAGCAGCTTGGCCGTCGAGGGAATCTATGGCTACACCTTC CASSLAVEGIYGYTF
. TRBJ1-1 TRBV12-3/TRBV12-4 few TGTGCCAGCAACATAGGGGGGACTGAAGCTTTCTTT CASNIGGTEAFF
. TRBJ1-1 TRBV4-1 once TGCGCCAGCAGCCAAAGCGAAGGGTTAGGGGTACAAGCTTTCTTT CASSQSEGLGVQAFF
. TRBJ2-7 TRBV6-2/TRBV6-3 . TGTGCCAGCATCGACCTGGATAGTCGCGAGCAGTACTTC CASIDLDSREQYF
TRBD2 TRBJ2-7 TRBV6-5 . TGTGCCAGCAGTTACGGGCTAGCGGGAGGACGCTACGAGCAGTACTTC CASSYGLAGGRYEQYF
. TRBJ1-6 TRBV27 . TGTGCCAGCTCAGGGACGAGAAGGACACCCCTCCACTTT CASSGTRRTPLHF
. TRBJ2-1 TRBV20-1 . TGCAGTGCTATTCCAATCAGGGTAGGGAATGAGCAGTTCTTC CSAIPIRVGNEQFF
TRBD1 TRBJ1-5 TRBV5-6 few TGTGCCAGCAGCTTGGACAGGACAGGGCTATCAGAGCCCCAGCATTTT CASSLDRTGLSEPQHF
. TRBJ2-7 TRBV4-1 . TGCGCCAGCAGCCAAGAAAACAGATACGAGCAGTACTTC CASSQENRYEQYF
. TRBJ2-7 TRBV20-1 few TGCAGTGCTACATCCCCGACAGGAGTCCCCGAGCAGTACTTC CSATSPTGVPEQYF
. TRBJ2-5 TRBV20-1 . TGCAGTGCTAGAAACCAAGAGACCCAGTACTTC CSARNQETQYF
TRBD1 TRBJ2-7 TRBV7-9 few TGTGCCAGCAGCTTAGGAATTCCGGGACAGGGGAATAGCTACGAGCAGTACTTC CASSLGIPGQGNSYEQYF
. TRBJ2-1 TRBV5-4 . TGTGCCAGCAGCTGGGCGGTTTACAATGAGCAGTTCTTC CASSWAVYNEQFF
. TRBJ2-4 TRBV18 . TGTGCCAGCTCACACGTAGCGGACTTAGCCAAAAACATTCAGTACTTC CASSHVADLAKNIQYF
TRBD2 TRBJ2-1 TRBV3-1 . TGTGCCAGCAGCCAACTAGCGGGATACAATGAGCAGTTCTTC CASSQLAGYNEQFF
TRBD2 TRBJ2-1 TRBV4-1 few TGCGCCAGCAGCCAAGTTTTGTTTGCGGGAGGAGACAATGAGCAGTTCTTC CASSQVLFAGGDNEQFF
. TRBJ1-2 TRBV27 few TGTGCCAGCAGTTCTGGGGATGGCTACACCTTC CASSSGDGYTF
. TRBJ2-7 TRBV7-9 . TGTGCCAGCAGCATATCCATGGGCGCGGAGCAGTACTTC CASSISMGAEQYF
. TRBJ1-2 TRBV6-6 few TGTGCCAGCAGTGGGCCGGCTAGGTCCTATGGCTACACCTTC CASSGPARSYGYTF
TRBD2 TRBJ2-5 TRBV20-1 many TGCAGTGCTCCTAGCGGGGAATGGGAGACCCAGTACTTC CSAPSGEWETQYF